Below, 28 T cell receptor beta chains from the same sample are listed, as sequenced in a study of blood T cell repertoires in COVID-19. Here immunoSEQ multiplex PCR was the method, and the copy in TCRdb shows in-frame clones only, minus some. Among a few hundred thousand clones listed, around 86% were seen once. Material: PBMCs or T cells enriched from blood (not recorded which). The origin of the receptors is a woman aged 45-60 years who had recovered from COVID-19.

The chain links TRBV19 to TRBJ1-2; 11 bases are a match to TRBD1. The CDR3 contains 15 residues. CDR1 and CDR2 from the germline V gene are LNHDA and SQIVND (reference sequence). Trimming removed 3 bases from V and 4 bases from J; junction bases left unmatched: 4. This CDR3 reads CASSMDRGLGYGYTF. In DNA, the CDR3 is TGTGCCAGTAGTATGGACAGGGGGCTCGGCTATGGCTACACCTTC.

The V call is TRBV7-3, the J call TRBJ2-5; 9 bases are shared with TRBD1. This CDR3 comprises 15 residues. J gave up 5 bases and V 2 bases, and 6 bases lay outside the gene matches. Germline lookup yields CDR1 SGHTA and CDR2 FQGTGA. CDR3 nucleotide sequence: TGTGCCAGCAGCTTACAACAGGGGGCTGGGGAGACCCAGTACTTC. It specifies CASSLQQGAGETQYF.

The chain has TRBV7-2 and TRBJ1-1, with TRBD1 matching over 8 bases. With 4 bases clipped from V and 5 bases from J, the junction kept 9 bases outside the gene matches. The CDR3 consists of 15 residues. Germline V gives CDR1 SGHTA, CDR2 FQGNSA. CDR3 protein: CASSSTGTGVTEAFF. The DNA for the CDR3 is TGTGCCAGCAGCTCCACCGGGACAGGAGTAACTGAAGCTTTCTTT. Using reference TRBV7-2 and TRBJ1-1 for the parts outside the CDR3, the full variable domain is GAGVSQSPSNKVTEKGKDVELRCDPISGHTALYWYRQSLGQGLEFLIYFQGNSAPDKSGLPSDRFSAERTGGSVSTLTIQRTQQEDSAVYLCASSSTGTGVTEAFFGQGTRLTVV.

This clone has only a few counts. The chain couples TRBV29-1 to TRBJ2-2, with D possibly matching TRBD1 (6 bases). V was trimmed by 7 bases and J by 1 base, leaving 16 bases between them. The CDR3 consists of 15 residues. The germline gives CDR1 SQVTM, CDR2 ANQGSEA. The chain's CDR3 is CSGRTGGWNTGELFF. The CDR3, as DNA: TGCAGCGGAAGAACTGGGGGCTGGAACACCGGGGAGCTGTTTTTT.

The chain uses TRBV5-1 and TRBJ1-2; 7 bases map to TRBD1. This CDR3 is built from 13 residues. CDR1 and CDR2 (germline): SGHRS, YFSETQ. Losses at the gene ends were 1 base for V and 3 bases for J; bases not matched to a gene: 0. The CDR3 protein is CASSLQGDYGYTF. For the CDR3, the DNA is TGCGCCAGCAGCTTGCAGGGGGACTATGGCTACACCTTC.

V gene TRBV5-6 combines with J gene TRBJ1-6; 10 bases match TRBD1. The CDR3 has 15 amino acids. With 4 bases clipped from V and 10 bases from J, the junction kept 8 bases outside the gene matches. The germline V gene has CDR1 SGHDT and CDR2 YYEEEE. In nucleotides, the CDR3 is TGTGCCAGCAGCATAGGACAGGGGGTAGGATCACCCCTCCACTTT. This sequence encodes CASSIGQGVGSPLHF.

The chain recombines TRBV5-6 with TRBJ1-2; the D gene is possibly TRBD1 (5 bases). Trimming removed 6 bases from V and 7 bases from J, with 13 bases in between. Looked up from germline, CDR1 is SGHDT and CDR2 is YYEEEE. The CDR3 is 12 amino acids. The CDR3 sequence: CASNSGWAGYTF. Written as DNA, the CDR3 is TGTGCCAGCAACTCAGGGTGGGCTGGCTACACCTTC.

This chain links TRBV7-2 with TRBJ1-5; no definite D call. V shed 0 bases and J shed 2 bases, with 8 bases lying between them. The CDR3 totals 15 residues. The V gene's germline CDR1 is SGHTA and CDR2 FQGNSA. The CDR3 DNA reads TGTGCCAGCAGCTTAGCAGGCAGCGGCAATCAGCCCCAGCATTTT. This sequence encodes CASSLAGSGNQPQHF.

This clone has only a few counts. The chain links TRBV13 to TRBJ1-1, with TRBD1 as a possible D gene (5 bases). This CDR3 is 14 amino acids long. Trimming left V 3 bases short and J 0 bases short, with 8 bases between. Germline V CDR1 and CDR2: PRHDT, FYEKMQ (reference sequence). As DNA, the CDR3 is TGTGCCAGCAGCTTGGGGCAGATGAACACTGAAGCTTTCTTT. It is translated as CASSLGQMNTEAFF.

As for this clone: This could be a read error, since a much larger clone is one nucleotide away. Other DNA sequences of this sample code for an identical CDR3. The chain has TRBV6-5 and TRBJ1-1; 9 positions agree with TRBD1. Germline V gives CDR1 MNHEY, CDR2 SVGAGI. CDR3 length: 12 amino acids. The junction had 0 bases not matched to a gene; V was cut back by 6 bases and J by 4 bases. The CDR3 sequence: CASRTGGTEAFF. The CDR3 region has the DNA TGTGCCAGCAGGACAGGGGGCACTGAAGCTTTCTTT.

This chain uses TRBV6-5 with TRBJ1-6; 8 bases are a match to TRBD1. Looked up from germline, CDR1 is MNHEY and CDR2 is SVGAGI. J was trimmed by 2 bases and V by 4 bases; bases with no gene match: 1. The CDR3 extends over 15 amino acids. DNA for the CDR3: TGTGCCAGCAGTTCGACAGGGGCCTATAATTCACCCCTCCACTTT. Protein product: CASSSTGAYNSPLHF.

This clone has only one observation. The V call is TRBV2, the J call TRBJ1-2; D is ambiguous. The CDR3 runs 15 residues. Germline-derived CDR1 and CDR2 are SNHLY and FYNNEI. V was pared by 6 bases and J by 8 bases, with 22 bases between. This CDR3 reads CASSGLLDFLGGYTF. CDR3 sequence (DNA): TGTGCCAGCAGCGGCCTATTAGATTTTTTGGGCGGCTACACCTTC.

The chain employs TRBV11-2 and TRBJ1-5; 9 nucleotides match TRBD1. This CDR3 is built from 16 residues. Losses at the gene ends were 5 bases for V and 7 bases for J; bases not matched to a gene: 12. Germline CDR1 and CDR2: SGHAT and FQNNGV. The CDR3 DNA sequence: TGTGCCAGCAGCCCCCCGGGACAGGGAATCGGGCAGCCCCAGCATTTT. Translation: CASSPPGQGIGQPQHF.

This CDR3 is CASSLEGSRATGELFF. DNA for the CDR3: TGCGCCAGCAGCTTGGAGGGCTCCAGGGCAACCGGGGAGCTGTTTTTT. V and J are TRBV5-1 and TRBJ2-2, with D possibly TRBD1 on 5 matching bases. Germline V gene data show CDR1 as SGHRS and CDR2 as YFSETQ. This CDR3 region has 16 residues. Trimming took 0 bases from V and 5 from J, leaving 14 bases between them.

This clone occurred many times. This rearrangement joins TRBV30 to TRBJ1-6; no reliable D call. V lost 6 bases, J lost 4 bases, and 10 bases lay in between. Germline loops: CDR1 GTSNPN, CDR2 SVGIG (reference sequence). This CDR3 spans 13 amino acids. In nucleotides, the CDR3 is TGTGCCTGCAAAGTCGGGTATAATTCACCCCTCCACTTT. Protein product: CACKVGYNSPLHF.

The chain uses TRBV5-1 and TRBJ1-5; a weak D match, TRBD1 (5 bases). There are 16 residues in the CDR3. V lost 2 bases to trimming and J lost 3 bases, with 15 bases between them. Germline V lookup: CDR1 SGHRS, CDR2 YFSETQ. The CDR3 region is CASSLWGASPNQPQHF. CDR3 coding DNA: TGCGCCAGCAGCTTATGGGGCGCCTCTCCCAATCAGCCCCAGCATTTT. Combining the CDR3 with reference TRBV5-1 and TRBJ1-5 gives the whole variable domain KAGVTQTPRYLIKTRGQQVTLSCSPISGHRSVSWYQQTPGQGLQFLFEYFSETQRNKGNFPGRFSGRQFSNSRSEMNVSTLELGDSALYLCASSLWGASPNQPQHFGDGTRLSIL.

The CDR3 spells CASSQGWPGAYEQYF. The CDR3 DNA reads as TGTGCCAGCAGCCAAGGATGGCCGGGGGCCTACGAGCAGTACTTC. This chain connects TRBV3-1 (or the pseudogene TRBV3-2) to TRBJ2-7, with D possibly being TRBD2 (6 bases). Germline V gene sequence: CDR1 LGHDT, CDR2 YNNKEL (reference sequence). The CDR3 sequence is 15 residues long. V lost 1 base and J lost 2, with 12 bases in between.

The chain carries TRBV9 and TRBJ2-7, with TRBD2 as a possible D gene (7 bases). Germline values: CDR1 SGDLS, CDR2 YYNGEE. Trimming left V 0 bases short and J 7 bases short, with 14 bases between. The CDR3 totals 14 residues. The CDR3 is CASSVGGREFEQYF. The CDR3 DNA reads TGTGCCAGCAGCGTAGGGGGGCGGGAGTTTGAGCAGTACTTC.

The chain combines TRBV27 with TRBJ2-1, with TRBD2 matching 7 bases. The junction had 16 bases not matched to a gene; V was cut back by 5 bases and J by 0 bases. Per the germline V gene, CDR1 is MNHEY and CDR2 is SMNVEV (reference sequence). CDR3 length: 19 residues. CDR3 sequence reads: CASSPLRASGQSSYNEQFF. For the CDR3, the DNA is TGTGCCAGCAGTCCTCTTCGGGCTAGCGGCCAGAGCTCCTACAATGAGCAGTTCTTC.

The table lists this clone with many counts. The gene calls are TRBV2 and TRBJ2-7, with 7 bases fitting TRBD1. Germline V CDR1 and CDR2: SNHLY, FYNNEI. The CDR3 is made up of 12 amino acids. CDR3 amino acids: CASTPGKGAGTV. The CDR3 DNA sequence: TGTGCCAGCACCCCGGGGAAGGGGGCCGGAACTGTC.

This rearrangement joins TRBV30 to TRBJ1-4, with 8 bases identical to TRBD1. J gave up 8 bases and V 3 bases, and 5 bases lay outside the gene matches. Germline V gives CDR1 GTSNPN, CDR2 SVGIG (reference sequence). The CDR3 is 13 residues long. CDR3 loop: CAWSRGLGEKLFF. The CDR3, as DNA: TGTGCCTGGAGCAGGGGGCTAGGGGAAAAACTGTTTTTT. The complete variable domain, with remaining parts taken from reference TRBV30 and TRBJ1-4, reads SQTIHQWPATLVQPVGSPLSLECTVEGTSNPNLYWYRQAAGRGLQLLFYSVGIGQISSEVPQNLSASRPQDRQFILSSKKLLLSDSGFYLCAWSRGLGEKLFFGSGTQLSVL.

The chain has TRBV2 and TRBJ2-1; the match to TRBD2 covers 8 bases. This CDR3 is built from 15 residues. The ends lost 4 bases at V and 4 bases at J; junction bases unmatched: 6. Germline V CDR1 and CDR2: SNHLY, FYNNEI. CDR3 in amino acids: CASSAPRGEYNEQFF. DNA of the CDR3: TGTGCCAGCAGTGCACCGCGGGGGGAATACAATGAGCAGTTCTTC.

The rearrangement links TRBV5-5 to TRBJ1-3; tentative D call: TRBD1 (6 bases). V was pared by 2 bases and J by 0 bases, with 9 bases between. Germline V gene sequence: CDR1 SGHKS, CDR2 YYEKEE (reference sequence). The CDR3 is 15 amino acids. The CDR3 loop is CASSFRTDSGNTIYF. DNA of the CDR3: TGTGCCAGCAGCTTCCGGACAGACTCTGGAAACACCATATATTTT.

As regards this clone: Its ends do not fully match the called genes, so a read error is possible. The V call is TRBV7-7, the J call TRBJ2-2, with 9 bases matching TRBD2. CDR1 and CDR2 from the germline V gene are SSHAT and FNYEAQ (reference sequence). CDR3 length equals 19 residues. CDR3 in DNA: TGTGCTAGCAGACCAGAACCCGGAGCGGGGGGCTCGAACACCGGGGAGCTGTTTTTT. Its protein product is CASRPEPGAGGSNTGELFF. Variable domain in full (rest from reference TRBV7-7 and TRBJ2-2): GAGVSQSPRYKVTKRGQDVTLRCDPISSHATLYWYQQALGQGPEFLTYFNYEAQPDKSGLPSDRFSAERPEGSISTLTIQRTEQRDSAMYRCASRPEPGAGGSNTGELFFGEGSRLTVL.

J is TRBJ2-2 and V is TRBV19, with 8 bases lining up with TRBD1. The germline CDR1 and CDR2 sequences are LNHDA and SQIVND (reference sequence). The CDR3 extends over 21 amino acids. The V and J ends lost 7 bases and 4 bases, in that order; junction bases with no gene match: 26. This chain's CDR3 is CASNWVSHLISPGGFTGELFF. In DNA form, the CDR3 reads TGTGCCAGTAACTGGGTGTCCCACCTAATAAGTCCAGGGGGCTTCACCGGGGAGCTGTTTTTT.

This clone was detected only once. Its ends do not fully match the called genes, so a read error is possible. V gene TRBV5-5 combines with J gene TRBJ1-2; D unresolved. The CDR3 runs to 14 residues. Germline V gene sequence: CDR1 SGHKS, CDR2 YYEKEE (reference sequence). CDR3 amino acids: CASSFSAEHYSYTF. The DNA of the CDR3 is TGTGCCAGCAGCTTCTCCGCTGAGCACTATAGCTACACCTTC.

The chain links TRBV18 to TRBJ1-1; D is perhaps TRBD1 (5 bases). Germline V gene data show CDR1 as KGHSH and CDR2 as LQKENI. Trimming shortened V by 3 bases and J by 0 bases, and 11 bases separated the two germline ends. The CDR3 contains 15 residues. The CDR3 DNA follows: TGTGCCAGCTCACCCCTTGACAGTTTGAACACTGAAGCTTTCTTT. Translation: CASSPLDSLNTEAFF.

This clone occurred once. This chain uses TRBV28 with TRBJ2-7; D might be TRBD2 (6 bases). Germline V lookup: CDR1 MDHEN, CDR2 SYDVKM. There are 15 residues in the CDR3. V lost 6 bases, J lost 4 bases, and 19 bases lay in between. DNA for the CDR3: TGTGCCAGCAGGGGCGCCGGAGGGAACGAGTACGAGCAGTACTTC. It yields the protein CASRGAGGNEYEQYF.